This T cell receptor beta chain was retrieved from a study of cytomegalovirus exposure and HLA in healthy donors. Study-level findings and limits: According to a later analysis, most TCR beta chains associated with CMV appeared HLA-restricted. Most subjects had HLA-A and HLA-B alleles reportedly predicted accurately by TCR beta sequences. A later analysis reportedly found that, within productive TCRs, an Asian-associated ancestry cluster had fewer N-insertions than the mean observed across the approximately 700 donors. Cytomegalovirus-associated TCR beta chains were listed, numbering 150 to 200.

As concerns this clone: Its antigen is unknown.

J was trimmed by 7 bases and V by 6 bases; bases with no gene match: 6. This CDR3 has 14 residues. Germline V lookup: CDR1 MDHEN, CDR2 SYDVKM. PCR amplification relied on 60 Vbeta primers (plus 13 Jbeta primers). The table came from immunoSEQ multiplex PCR; TCRdb's copy has only in-frame clones and leaves some out. The sample contains about 180,000 clones, over 65% of which appear only once. The sequenced sample was PBMCs. The sequence was obtained from a woman aged 25 to 39 in good health and CMV-seropositive. The chain carries TRBV28 and TRBJ1-4; the match to TRBD1 covers 9 bases. CDR3: CASRETGGSEKLFF. The CDR3 nucleotides are TGTGCCAGCAGGGAGACAGGGGGGAGTGAAAAACTGTTTTTT.